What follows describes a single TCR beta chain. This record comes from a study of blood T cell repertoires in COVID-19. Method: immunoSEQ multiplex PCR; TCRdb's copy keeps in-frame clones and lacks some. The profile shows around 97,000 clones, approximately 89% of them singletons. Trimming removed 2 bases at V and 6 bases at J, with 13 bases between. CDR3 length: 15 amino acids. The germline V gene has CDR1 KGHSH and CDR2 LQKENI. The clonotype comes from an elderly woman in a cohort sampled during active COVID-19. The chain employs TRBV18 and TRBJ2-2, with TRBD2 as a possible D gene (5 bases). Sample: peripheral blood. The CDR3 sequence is CASSPGAQRAGELFF. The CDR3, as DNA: TGTGCCAGCTCACCAGGTGCACAGAGGGCCGGGGAGCTGTTTTTT.